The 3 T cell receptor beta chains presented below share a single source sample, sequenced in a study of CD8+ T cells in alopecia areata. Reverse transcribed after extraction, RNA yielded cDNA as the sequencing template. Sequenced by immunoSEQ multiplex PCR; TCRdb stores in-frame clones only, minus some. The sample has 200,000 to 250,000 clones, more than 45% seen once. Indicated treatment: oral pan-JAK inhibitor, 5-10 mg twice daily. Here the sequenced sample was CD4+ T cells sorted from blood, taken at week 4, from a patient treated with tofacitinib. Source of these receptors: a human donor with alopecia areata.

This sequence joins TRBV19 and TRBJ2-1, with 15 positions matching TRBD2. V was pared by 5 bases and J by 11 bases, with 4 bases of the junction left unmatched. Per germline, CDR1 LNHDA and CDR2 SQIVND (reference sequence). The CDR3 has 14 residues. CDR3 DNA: TGTGCCAGTAGTCCGGGACTAGCGGGGGGACAGCAGTTCTTC. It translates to CASSPGLAGGQQFF. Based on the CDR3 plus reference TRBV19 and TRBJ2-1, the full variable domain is DGGITQSPKYLFRKEGQNVTLSCEQNLNHDAMYWYRQDPGQGLRLIYYSQIVNDFQKGDIAEGYSVSREKKESFPLTVTSAQKNPTAFYLCASSPGLAGGQQFFGPGTRLTVL.

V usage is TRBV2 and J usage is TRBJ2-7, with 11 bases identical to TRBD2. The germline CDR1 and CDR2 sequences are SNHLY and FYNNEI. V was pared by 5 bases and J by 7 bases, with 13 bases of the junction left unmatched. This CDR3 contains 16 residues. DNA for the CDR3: TGTGCCAGCAGTCGCCTGACTAGCGGGGTCCCTCGGGAGCAGTACTTC. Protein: CASSRLTSGVPREQYF.

The CDR3 coding sequence is TGTGCCTGGAGAGATACAGGGGTATCTGGAAACACCATATATTTT. This encodes CAWRDTGVSGNTIYF. The V and J genes are TRBV30 and TRBJ1-3, with TRBD1 matching 7 bases. The CDR3 has 15 residues. Losses at the gene ends were 3 bases for V and 1 base for J; bases not matched to a gene: 6. CDR1 is GTSNPN and CDR2 is SVGIG in the germline V gene (reference sequence).